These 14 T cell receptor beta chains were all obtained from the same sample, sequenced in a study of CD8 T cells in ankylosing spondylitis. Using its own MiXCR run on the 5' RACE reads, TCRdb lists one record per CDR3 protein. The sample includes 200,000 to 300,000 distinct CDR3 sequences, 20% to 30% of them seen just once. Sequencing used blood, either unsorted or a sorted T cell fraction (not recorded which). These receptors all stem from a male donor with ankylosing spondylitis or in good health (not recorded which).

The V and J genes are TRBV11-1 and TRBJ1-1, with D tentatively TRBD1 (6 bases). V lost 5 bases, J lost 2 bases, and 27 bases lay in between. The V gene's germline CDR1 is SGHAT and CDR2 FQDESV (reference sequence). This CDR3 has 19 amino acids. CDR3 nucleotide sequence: TGTGCCAGCAGCCCCCTCGGGGGCCCAGGGAGGGGGATTAACACTGAAGCTTTCTTT. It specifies CASSPLGGPGRGINTEAFF.

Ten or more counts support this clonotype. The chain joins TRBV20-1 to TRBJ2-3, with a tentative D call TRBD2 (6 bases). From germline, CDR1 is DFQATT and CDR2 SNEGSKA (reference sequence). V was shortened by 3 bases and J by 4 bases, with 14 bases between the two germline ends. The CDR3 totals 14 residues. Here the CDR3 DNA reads TGCAGTGCTAGGGTGGCGGGGATCCCAGATACGCAGTATTTT. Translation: CSARVAGIPDTQYF.

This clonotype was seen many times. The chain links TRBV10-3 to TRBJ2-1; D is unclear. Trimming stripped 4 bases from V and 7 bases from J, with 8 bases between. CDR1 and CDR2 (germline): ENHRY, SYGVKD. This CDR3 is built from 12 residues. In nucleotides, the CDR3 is TGTGCCATCAGTGTCGGAGAAAATGAGCAGTTCTTC. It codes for CAISVGENEQFF.

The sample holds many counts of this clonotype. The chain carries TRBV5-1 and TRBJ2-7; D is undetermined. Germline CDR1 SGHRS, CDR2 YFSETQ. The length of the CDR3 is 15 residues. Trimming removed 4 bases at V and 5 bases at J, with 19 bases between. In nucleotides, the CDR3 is TGCGCCAGCAGCCAAAGAGCACCCGGTTGGAACGAGCAGTACTTC. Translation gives CASSQRAPGWNEQYF.

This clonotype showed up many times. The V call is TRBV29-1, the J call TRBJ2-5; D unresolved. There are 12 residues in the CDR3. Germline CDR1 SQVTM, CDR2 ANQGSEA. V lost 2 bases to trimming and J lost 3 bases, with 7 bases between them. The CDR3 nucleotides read TGCAGCGTTGAACGGAGAAAAGAGACCCAGTACTTC. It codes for CSVERRKETQYF.

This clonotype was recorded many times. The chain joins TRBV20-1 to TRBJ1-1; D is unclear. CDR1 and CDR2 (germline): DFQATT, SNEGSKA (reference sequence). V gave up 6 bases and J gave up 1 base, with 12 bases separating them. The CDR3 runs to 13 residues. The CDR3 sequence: CSAPGDANTEAFF. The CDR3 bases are TGCAGTGCCCCAGGTGACGCGAACACTGAAGCTTTCTTT.

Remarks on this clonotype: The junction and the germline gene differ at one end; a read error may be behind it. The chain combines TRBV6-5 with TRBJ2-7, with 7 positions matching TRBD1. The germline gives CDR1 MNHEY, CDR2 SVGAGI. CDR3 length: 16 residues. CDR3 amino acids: CASSYEGGLSSYGQYF. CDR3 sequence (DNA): TGTGCCAGCAGTTACGAAGGGGGCCTATCCTCCTACGGGCAGTACTTC.

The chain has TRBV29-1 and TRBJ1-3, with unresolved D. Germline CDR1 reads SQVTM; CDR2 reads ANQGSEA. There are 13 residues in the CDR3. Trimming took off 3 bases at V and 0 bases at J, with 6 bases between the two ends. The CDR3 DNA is TGCAGCGTTGAGGAAAACTCTGGAAACACCATATATTTT. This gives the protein CSVEENSGNTIYF.

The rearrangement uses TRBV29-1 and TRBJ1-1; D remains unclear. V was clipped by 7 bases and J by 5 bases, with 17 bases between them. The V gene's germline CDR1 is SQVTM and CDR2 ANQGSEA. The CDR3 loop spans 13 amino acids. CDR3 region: CSARHPSGTEAFF. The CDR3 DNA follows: TGCAGCGCCAGACACCCTTCGGGGACTGAAGCTTTCTTT.

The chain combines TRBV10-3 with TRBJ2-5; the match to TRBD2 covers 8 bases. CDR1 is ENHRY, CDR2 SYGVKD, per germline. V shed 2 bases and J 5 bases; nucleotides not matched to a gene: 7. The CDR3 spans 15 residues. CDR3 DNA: TGTGCCATCAGTGAGCTTCGGGGGGGAGCGGAGACCCAGTACTTC. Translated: CAISELRGGAETQYF.

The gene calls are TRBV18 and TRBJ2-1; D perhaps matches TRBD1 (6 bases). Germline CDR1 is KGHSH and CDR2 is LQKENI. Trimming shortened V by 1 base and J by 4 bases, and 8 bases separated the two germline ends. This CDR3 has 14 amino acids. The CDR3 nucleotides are TGTGCCAGCTCACCACAGGGGACATACAATGAGCAGTTCTTC. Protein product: CASSPQGTYNEQFF.

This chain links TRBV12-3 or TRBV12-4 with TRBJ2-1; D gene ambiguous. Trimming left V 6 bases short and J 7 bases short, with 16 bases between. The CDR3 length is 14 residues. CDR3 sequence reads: CASSRRRRLNEQFF. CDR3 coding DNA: TGTGCCAGCAGCCGAAGGCGTCGGCTGAATGAGCAGTTCTTC.

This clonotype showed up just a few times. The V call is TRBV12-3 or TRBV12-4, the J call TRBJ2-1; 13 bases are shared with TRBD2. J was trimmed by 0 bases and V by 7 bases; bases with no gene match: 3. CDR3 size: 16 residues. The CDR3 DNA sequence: TGTGCCAGCACGGGACTAGCGGGGCTCTCCTACAATGAGCAGTTCTTC. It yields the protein CASTGLAGLSYNEQFF.

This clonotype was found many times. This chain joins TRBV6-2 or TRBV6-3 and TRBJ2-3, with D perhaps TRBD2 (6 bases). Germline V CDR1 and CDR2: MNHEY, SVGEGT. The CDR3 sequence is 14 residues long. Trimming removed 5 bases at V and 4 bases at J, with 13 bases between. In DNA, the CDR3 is TGTGCCAGCAGTCCCTTTCTAGCGCCAGATACGCAGTATTTT. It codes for CASSPFLAPDTQYF.